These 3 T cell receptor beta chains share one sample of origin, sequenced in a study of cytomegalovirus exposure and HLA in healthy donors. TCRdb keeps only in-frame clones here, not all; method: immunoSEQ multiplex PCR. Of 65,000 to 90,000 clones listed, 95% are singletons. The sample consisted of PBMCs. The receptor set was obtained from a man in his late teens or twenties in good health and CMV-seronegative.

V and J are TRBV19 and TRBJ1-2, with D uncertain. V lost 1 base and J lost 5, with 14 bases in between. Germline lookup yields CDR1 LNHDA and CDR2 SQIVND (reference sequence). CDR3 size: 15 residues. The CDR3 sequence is CASSIVEAELYGYTF. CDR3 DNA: TGTGCCAGTAGTATAGTGGAAGCGGAACTGTATGGCTACACCTTC.

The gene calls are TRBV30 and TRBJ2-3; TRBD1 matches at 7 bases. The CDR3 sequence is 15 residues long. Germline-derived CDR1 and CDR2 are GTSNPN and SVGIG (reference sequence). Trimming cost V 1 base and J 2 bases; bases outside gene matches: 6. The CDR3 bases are TGTGCCTGGAGTGCCACAGGGGCGAACACAGATACGCAGTATTTT. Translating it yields CAWSATGANTDTQYF.

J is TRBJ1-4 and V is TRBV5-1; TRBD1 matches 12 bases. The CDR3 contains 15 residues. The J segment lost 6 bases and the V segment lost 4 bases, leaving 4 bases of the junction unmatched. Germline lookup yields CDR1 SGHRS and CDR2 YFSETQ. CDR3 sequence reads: CASSRDRGRDEKLFF. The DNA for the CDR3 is TGCGCCAGCAGCCGGGACAGGGGGCGAGATGAAAAACTGTTTTTT.